The 13 T cell receptor beta chains given below trace back to one sample, sequenced in a study of shared clonotypes between healthy human individuals (dated by TCRdb to about 2020). For the CD8 naive samples, CD45RO-negative cells were positively selected for CCR7, yielding a CD45RA+CCR7+ population from which TemRA cells were excluded. Libraries were made using the immunoSEQ multiplex PCR assay. TCRdb limited this immuneACCESS table to in-frame rearrangements with V and J called. A share of clones is missing; checked studies link under half to unresolved V genes, and the rest is unexplained. Across this sample there are around 1.9 million clones, with 90% to 95% seen only once. The ten largest account for around 1.7% of the sample. The sample taken for sequencing was naive CD8+ T cells from PBMCs. The cell subset or site label for this specimen denotes: CD45RA+CCR7+. Every receptor here comes from a man aged 18 to 30 in good health. Some clones in this sample may be carry-over from other donors' samples.

The chain joins TRBV30 to TRBJ1-2; 10 bases match TRBD1. The germline CDR1 and CDR2 sequences are GTSNPN and SVGIG (reference sequence). V shed 3 bases, J shed 3 bases, and the junction held 4 bases outside the gene matches. There are 14 residues in the CDR3. The CDR3 DNA reads TGTGCCTGGAGAGGACAGGGGGGCGACTATGGCTACACCTTC. Protein: CAWRGQGGDYGYTF.

V and J are TRBV5-1 and TRBJ1-1; D remains ambiguous. CDR3 size: 13 residues. Per germline, CDR1 SGHRS and CDR2 YFSETQ. The germline V and J ends were trimmed by 4 bases and 0 bases, with 7 bases remaining between them. Here the CDR3 reads CASSPRMNTEAFF. The CDR3 coding sequence is TGCGCCAGCAGCCCAAGGATGAACACTGAAGCTTTCTTT.

The chain uses TRBV4-3 and TRBJ1-1; no definite D call. This CDR3 has 14 residues. The V gene's germline CDR1 is LGHNA and CDR2 YSLEER. Trimming removed 0 bases at V and 9 bases at J, with 14 bases between. Written as DNA, the CDR3 is TGCGCCAGCAGCCAAGACGGACTCTCATTCCAAGCTTTCTTT. Its protein product is CASSQDGLSFQAFF.

This clone was recorded once. The sample contains more than one DNA sequence encoding this CDR3. The gene calls are TRBV9 and TRBJ2-7; D is unclear. Trimming removed 4 bases from V and 2 bases from J, with 7 bases in between. The germline CDR1 and CDR2 sequences are SGDLS and YYNGEE. The CDR3 is 12 amino acids. Here the CDR3 DNA reads TGTGCCAGCAGCCCCCCGGCCTACGAGCAGTACTTC. It specifies CASSPPAYEQYF.

The chain is built from TRBV27 and TRBJ1-2; TRBD1 might be the D (5 bases). CDR1 and CDR2 (germline): MNHEY, SMNVEV (reference sequence). V was trimmed by 5 bases and J by 1 base, leaving 11 bases between them. This CDR3 contains 14 residues. The CDR3 DNA reads TGTGCCAGCAGTCCCAAGGGGAATAACTATGGCTACACCTTC. It is translated as CASSPKGNNYGYTF.

To note about this clone: The sample has other DNA sequences that encode this CDR3 too. V usage is TRBV6-5 and J usage is TRBJ1-2; the D gene is possibly TRBD1 (6 bases). Germline V gene lookup returns CDR1 MNHEY and CDR2 SVGAGI. The CDR3 runs to 12 residues. Trimming cost V 4 bases and J 7 bases, with 10 bases left between them. The CDR3 bases are TGTGCCAGCAGTTTAACAGGGCTTGGCTACACCTTC. Its translation is CASSLTGLGYTF.

The J gene is TRBJ1-1, the V gene TRBV5-4; TRBD1 aligns across 7 bases. The CDR3 contains 13 residues. Germline loops: CDR1 SGHNT, CDR2 YYREEE (reference sequence). With V trimmed by 4 bases and J by 7 bases, 7 bases remained unmatched. DNA for the CDR3: TGTGCCAGCAGCAGTGTTACAGGGGTTGAAGCTTTCTTT. Its translation is CASSSVTGVEAFF.

The CDR3 sequence: CASSLVIYSGEQYF. The CDR3 DNA reads as TGCGCCAGCAGCTTGGTGATTTACAGTGGGGAGCAGTACTTC. The V and J genes are TRBV5-1 and TRBJ2-7; no reliable D call. Germline CDR1 reads SGHRS; CDR2 reads YFSETQ. This CDR3 region has 14 residues. The V end lost 0 bases, the J end lost 7 bases, and 14 bases lay between the germline ends.

The chain is built from TRBV4-3 and TRBJ2-7, with 8 bases matching TRBD2. The CDR3 contains 15 residues. Trimming took 1 base from V and 3 from J; bases not matched to a gene: 5. Germline CDR1 LGHNA, CDR2 YSLEER. The CDR3, as DNA: TGCGCCAGCAGCCAAGGGTTAGCGGGGAACTACGAGCAGTACTTC. It encodes CASSQGLAGNYEQYF.

This chain joins TRBV4-2 and TRBJ2-1; D might be TRBD1 or TRBD2, each matching 5 bases. The CDR3 spans 16 residues. The germline gives CDR1 LGHNA, CDR2 YNFKEQ. V was cut by 4 bases and J by 8 bases, with 21 bases left in between. CDR3: CASSLTFGGRWDEQFF. The CDR3 nucleotides read TGTGCCAGCAGCCTCACCTTTGGGGGACGATGGGATGAGCAGTTCTTC.

The chain combines TRBV2 with TRBJ2-5; D might be TRBD1 (5 bases). The CDR3 sequence is 15 residues long. Germline V gene lookup returns CDR1 SNHLY and CDR2 FYNNEI. Deletions cut 6 bases from V and 2 bases from J, with 16 bases between. DNA of the CDR3: TGTGCCAGCAGGAAAGGGGTCTTAATACAAGAGACCCAGTACTTC. It yields the protein CASRKGVLIQETQYF.

The chain couples TRBV4-1 to TRBJ2-5; possibly TRBD2 for D (5 bases). CDR1 and CDR2 from the germline V gene are MGHRA and YSYEKL. The CDR3 length is 18 residues. Trimming stripped 2 bases from V and 4 bases from J, with 23 bases between. CDR3 loop: CASSQTRGSWVGRETQYF. CDR3 DNA: TGCGCCAGCAGCCAAACCCGGGGTTCGTGGGTGGGTAGAGAGACCCAGTACTTC.

The CDR3: CASSQYGRTYEQYF. CDR3 bases: TGCGCCAGCAGCCAGTACGGGAGGACCTACGAGCAGTACTTC. The V gene is TRBV4-3, the J gene TRBJ2-7; 7 bases map to TRBD2. The CDR3 runs to 14 residues. The germline CDR1 and CDR2 sequences are LGHNA and YSLEER. Trimming at V came to 3 bases and at J to 2 bases, leaving 4 bases not matched to a gene.